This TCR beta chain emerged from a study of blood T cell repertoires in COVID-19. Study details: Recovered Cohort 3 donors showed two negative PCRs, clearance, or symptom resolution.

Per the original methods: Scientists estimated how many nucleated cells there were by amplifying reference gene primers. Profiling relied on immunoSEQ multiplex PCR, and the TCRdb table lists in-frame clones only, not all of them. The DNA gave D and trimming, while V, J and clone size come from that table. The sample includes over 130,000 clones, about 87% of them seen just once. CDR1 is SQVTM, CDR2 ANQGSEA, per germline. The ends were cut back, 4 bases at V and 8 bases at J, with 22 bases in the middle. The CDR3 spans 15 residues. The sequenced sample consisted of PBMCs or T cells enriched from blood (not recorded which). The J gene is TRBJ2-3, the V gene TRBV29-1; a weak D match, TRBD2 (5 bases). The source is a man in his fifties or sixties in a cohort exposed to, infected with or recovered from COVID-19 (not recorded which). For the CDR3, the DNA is TGCAGCGTTGTCGGGGTCCAAGCGTTTATCGGTACGCAGTATTTT. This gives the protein CSVVGVQAFIGTQYF.